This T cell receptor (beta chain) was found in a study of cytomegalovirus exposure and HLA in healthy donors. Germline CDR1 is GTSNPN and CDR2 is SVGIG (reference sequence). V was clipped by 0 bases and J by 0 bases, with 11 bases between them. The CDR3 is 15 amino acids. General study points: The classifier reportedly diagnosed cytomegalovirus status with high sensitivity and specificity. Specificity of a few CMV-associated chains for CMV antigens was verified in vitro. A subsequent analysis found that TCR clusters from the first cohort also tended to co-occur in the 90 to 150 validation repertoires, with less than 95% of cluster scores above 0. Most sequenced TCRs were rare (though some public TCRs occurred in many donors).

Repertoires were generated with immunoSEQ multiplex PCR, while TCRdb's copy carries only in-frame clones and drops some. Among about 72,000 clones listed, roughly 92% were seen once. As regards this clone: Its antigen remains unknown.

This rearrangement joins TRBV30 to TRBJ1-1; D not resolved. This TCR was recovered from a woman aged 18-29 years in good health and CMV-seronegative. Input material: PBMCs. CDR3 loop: CAWSVRSPMNTEAFF. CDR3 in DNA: TGTGCCTGGAGTGTACGGTCACCCATGAACACTGAAGCTTTCTTT.